This T cell receptor (beta chain) was obtained from a study of blood T cell repertoires in COVID-19. Across the whole study: The United States, Italy and Spain were the sources of the acute and convalescent COVID-19 samples. T cells, B-cell-depleted T cells, or PBMCs provided the cDNA or gDNA that served as material.

Each participant's cohort was designated according to participant-reported clinical history. Per germline, CDR1 LGHDT and CDR2 YNNKEL (reference sequence). The CDR3 has 12 amino acids. Trimming left V 2 bases short and J 6 bases short, with 7 bases between. Authors' methods: The authors estimated nucleated cell counts from reference gene primer amplification. Here immunoSEQ multiplex PCR was the method, and the copy in TCRdb shows in-frame clones only, minus some. That table is the source of V, J and clone size, and D and trimming were worked out from the DNA. The sample gives some 250,000 clones, about 89% of which show up once; around 10% is in the top ten.

The chain recombines TRBV3-1 (or the pseudogene TRBV3-2) with TRBJ2-5; D remains ambiguous. This receptor was taken from a man aged 35 to 55 who had recovered from COVID-19. Material for sequencing was PBMCs or T cells enriched from blood (not recorded which). The CDR3 region has the DNA TGTGCCAGCAGCCAAACTACGCAGACCCAGTACTTC. Translated: CASSQTTQTQYF.